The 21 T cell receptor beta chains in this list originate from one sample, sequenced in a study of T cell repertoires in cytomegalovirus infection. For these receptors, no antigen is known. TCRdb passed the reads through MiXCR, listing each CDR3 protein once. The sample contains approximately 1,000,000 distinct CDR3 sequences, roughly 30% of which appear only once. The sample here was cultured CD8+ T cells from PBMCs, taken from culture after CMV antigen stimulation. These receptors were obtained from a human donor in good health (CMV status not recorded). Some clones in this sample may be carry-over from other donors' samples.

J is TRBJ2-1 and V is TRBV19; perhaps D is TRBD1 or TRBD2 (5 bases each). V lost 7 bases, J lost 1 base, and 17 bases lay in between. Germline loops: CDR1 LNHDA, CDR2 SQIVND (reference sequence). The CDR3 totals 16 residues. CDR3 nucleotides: TGTGCCAGTACCCGATCCGGGGCGTATTCCTACAATGAGCAGTTCTTC. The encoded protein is CASTRSGAYSYNEQFF.

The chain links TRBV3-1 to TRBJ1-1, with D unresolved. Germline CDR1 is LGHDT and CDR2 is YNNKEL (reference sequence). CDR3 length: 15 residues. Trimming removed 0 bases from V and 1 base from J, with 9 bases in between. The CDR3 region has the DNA TGTGCCAGCAGCCAAGATCTACAAAAGAACACTGAAGCTTTCTTT. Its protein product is CASSQDLQKNTEAFF.

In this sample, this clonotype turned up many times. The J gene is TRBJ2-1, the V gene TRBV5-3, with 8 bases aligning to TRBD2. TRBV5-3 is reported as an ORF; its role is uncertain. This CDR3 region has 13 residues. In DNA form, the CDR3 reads TGTGCTGGGTTGGGACTAGGATACAATGAGCAGTTCTTC. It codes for CAGLGLGYNEQFF.

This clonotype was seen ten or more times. CDR3 in amino acids: CASSLGSGNTIYF. In DNA form, the CDR3 reads TGTGCCAGCAGCCTAGGCTCTGGAAACACCATATATTTT. The genes are TRBV7-2 and TRBJ1-3; D gene uncertain. This CDR3 is built from 13 residues. Between the trimmed V and J ends, which lost 5 bases and 0 bases, there was a span of 5 bases. Germline V gives CDR1 SGHTA, CDR2 FQGNSA.

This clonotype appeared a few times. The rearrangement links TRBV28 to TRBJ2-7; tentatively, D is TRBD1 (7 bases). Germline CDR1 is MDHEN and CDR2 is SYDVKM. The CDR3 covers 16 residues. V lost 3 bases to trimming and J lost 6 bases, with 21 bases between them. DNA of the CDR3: TGTGCCAGCAGTTTCCACTCCGCACGTCAGGGGGGCGAGCAGTACTTC. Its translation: CASSFHSARQGGEQYF.

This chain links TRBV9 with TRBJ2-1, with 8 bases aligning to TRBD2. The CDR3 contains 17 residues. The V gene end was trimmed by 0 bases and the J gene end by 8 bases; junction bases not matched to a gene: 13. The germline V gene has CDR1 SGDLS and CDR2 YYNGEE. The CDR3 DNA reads TGTGCCAGCAGCGTAGGGGGGGGCGGGGGGTCATCGGATGAGCAGTTCTTC. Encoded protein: CASSVGGGGGSSDEQFF.

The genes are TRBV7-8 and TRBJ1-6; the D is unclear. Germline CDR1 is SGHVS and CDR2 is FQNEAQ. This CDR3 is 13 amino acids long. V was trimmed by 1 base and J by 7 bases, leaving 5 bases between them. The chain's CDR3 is CASSLVYNSPLHF. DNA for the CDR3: TGTGCCAGCAGCTTAGTTTACAATTCACCCCTCCACTTT.

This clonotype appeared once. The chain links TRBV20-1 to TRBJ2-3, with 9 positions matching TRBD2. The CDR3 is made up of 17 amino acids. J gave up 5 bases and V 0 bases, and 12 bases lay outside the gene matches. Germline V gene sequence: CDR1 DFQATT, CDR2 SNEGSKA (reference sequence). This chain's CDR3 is CSARDPLLAGRGDTQYF. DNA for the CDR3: TGCAGTGCTAGAGATCCCCTGCTAGCGGGACGGGGAGATACGCAGTATTTT.

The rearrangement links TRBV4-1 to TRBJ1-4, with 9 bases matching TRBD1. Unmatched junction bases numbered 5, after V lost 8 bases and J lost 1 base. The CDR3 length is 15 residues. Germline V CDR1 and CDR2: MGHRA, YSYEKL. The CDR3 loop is CASGQGTETNEKLFF. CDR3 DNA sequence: TGCGCCAGCGGACAGGGGACCGAAACTAATGAAAAACTGTTTTTT.

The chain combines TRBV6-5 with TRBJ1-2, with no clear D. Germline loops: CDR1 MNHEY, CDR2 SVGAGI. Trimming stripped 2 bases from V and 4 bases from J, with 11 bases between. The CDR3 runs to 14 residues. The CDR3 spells CASSYGLAPYGYTF. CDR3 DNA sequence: TGTGCCAGCAGTTACGGACTGGCCCCCTATGGCTACACCTTC.

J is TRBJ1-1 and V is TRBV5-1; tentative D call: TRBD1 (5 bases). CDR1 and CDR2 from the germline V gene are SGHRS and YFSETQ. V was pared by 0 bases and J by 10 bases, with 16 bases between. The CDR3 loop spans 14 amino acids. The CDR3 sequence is CASSLVDVRDGAFF. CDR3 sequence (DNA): TGCGCCAGCAGCTTGGTCGATGTCAGGGACGGAGCTTTCTTT. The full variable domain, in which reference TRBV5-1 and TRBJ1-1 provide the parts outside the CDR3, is KAGVTQTPRYLIKTRGQQVTLSCSPISGHRSVSWYQQTPGQGLQFLFEYFSETQRNKGNFPGRFSGRQFSNSRSEMNVSTLELGDSALYLCASSLVDVRDGAFFGQGTRLTVV.

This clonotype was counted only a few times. In DNA form, the CDR3 reads TGCGCCAGCAGCTTGGCGGGGACTAGCGGGGTATATGAGCAGTTCTTC. This encodes CASSLAGTSGVYEQFF. V is TRBV5-1 and J is TRBJ2-1; 13 nucleotides line up with TRBD2. Germline V gene data show CDR1 as SGHRS and CDR2 as YFSETQ. The CDR3 spans 16 residues. The V segment lost 0 bases and the J segment 8 bases; nucleotides outside the gene matches: 5.

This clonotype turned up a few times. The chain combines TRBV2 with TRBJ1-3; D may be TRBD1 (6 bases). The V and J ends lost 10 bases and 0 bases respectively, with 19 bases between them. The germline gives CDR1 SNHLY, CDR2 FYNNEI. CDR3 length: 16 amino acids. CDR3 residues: CATPGGAPNSGNTIYF. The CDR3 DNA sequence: TGTGCCACCCCTGGGGGGGCACCGAACTCTGGAAACACCATATATTTT.

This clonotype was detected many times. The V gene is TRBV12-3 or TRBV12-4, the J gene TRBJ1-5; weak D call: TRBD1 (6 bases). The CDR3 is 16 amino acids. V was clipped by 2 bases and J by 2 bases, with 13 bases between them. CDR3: CASSLQRGGGNQPQHF. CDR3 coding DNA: TGTGCCAGCAGTTTACAGCGGGGGGGCGGCAATCAGCCCCAGCATTTT.

In DNA form, the CDR3 reads TGTGCCAGCAGCCAAACCGGGAGCTATAGCAATCAGCCCCAGCATTTT. This gives the protein CASSQTGSYSNQPQHF. The chain couples TRBV6-1 to TRBJ1-5; D is uncertain. This CDR3 region has 16 residues. The germline CDR1 and CDR2 sequences are MNHNS and SASEGT. Trimming took off 6 bases at V and 0 bases at J, with 15 bases between the two ends.

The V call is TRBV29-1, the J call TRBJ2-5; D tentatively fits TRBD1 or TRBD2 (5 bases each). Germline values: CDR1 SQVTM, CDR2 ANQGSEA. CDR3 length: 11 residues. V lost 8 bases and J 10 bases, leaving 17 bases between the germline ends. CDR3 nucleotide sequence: TGCAGCCTTAGGGGAGCCGGGGACCAGTACTTC. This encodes CSLRGAGDQYF. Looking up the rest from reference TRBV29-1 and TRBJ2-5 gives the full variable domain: SAVISQKPSRDICQRGTSLTIQCQVDSQVTMMFWYRQQPGQSLTLIATANQGSEATYESGFVIDKFPISRPNLTFSTLTVSNMSPEDSSIYLCSLRGAGDQYFGPGTRLLVL.

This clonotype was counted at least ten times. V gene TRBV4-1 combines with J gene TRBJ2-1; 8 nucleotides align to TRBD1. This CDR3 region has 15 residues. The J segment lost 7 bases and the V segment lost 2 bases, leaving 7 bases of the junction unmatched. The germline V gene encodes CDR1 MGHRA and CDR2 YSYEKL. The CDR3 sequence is CASSQIGQGWNEQFF. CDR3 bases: TGCGCCAGCAGCCAAATAGGACAGGGTTGGAATGAGCAGTTCTTC.

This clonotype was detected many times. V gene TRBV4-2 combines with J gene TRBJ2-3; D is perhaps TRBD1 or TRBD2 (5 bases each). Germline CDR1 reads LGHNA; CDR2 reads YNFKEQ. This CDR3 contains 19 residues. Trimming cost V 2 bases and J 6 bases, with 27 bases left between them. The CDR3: CASSQWVSYLSGQGDTQYF. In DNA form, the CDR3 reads TGTGCCAGCAGCCAATGGGTTTCCTATTTGAGCGGCCAGGGCGATACGCAGTATTTT.

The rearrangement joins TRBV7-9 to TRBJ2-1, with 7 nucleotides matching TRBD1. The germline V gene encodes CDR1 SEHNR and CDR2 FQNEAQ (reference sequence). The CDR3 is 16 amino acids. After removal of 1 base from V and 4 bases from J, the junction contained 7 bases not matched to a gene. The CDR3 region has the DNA TGTGCCAGCAGCTTAGAGAGCCAGGGGGTTTACAATGAGCAGTTCTTC. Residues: CASSLESQGVYNEQFF.

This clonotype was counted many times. CDR3 protein: CASSLSGGVETQYF. The CDR3 nucleotides read TGTGCCAGCAGCTTATCAGGAGGGGTAGAGACCCAGTACTTC. V gene TRBV7-8 combines with J gene TRBJ2-5; a possible D gene is TRBD2 (6 bases). The V gene's germline CDR1 is SGHVS and CDR2 FQNEAQ. V shed 2 bases and J shed 4 bases, with 11 bases lying between them. This CDR3 region has 14 residues.

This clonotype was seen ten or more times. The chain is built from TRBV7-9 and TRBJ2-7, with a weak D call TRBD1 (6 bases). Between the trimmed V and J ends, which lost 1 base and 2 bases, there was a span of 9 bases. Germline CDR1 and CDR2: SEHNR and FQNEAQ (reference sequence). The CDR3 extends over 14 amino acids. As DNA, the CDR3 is TGTGCCAGCAGCTTAGGAGACAGGCCCTACGAGCAGTACGTC. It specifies CASSLGDRPYEQYV.